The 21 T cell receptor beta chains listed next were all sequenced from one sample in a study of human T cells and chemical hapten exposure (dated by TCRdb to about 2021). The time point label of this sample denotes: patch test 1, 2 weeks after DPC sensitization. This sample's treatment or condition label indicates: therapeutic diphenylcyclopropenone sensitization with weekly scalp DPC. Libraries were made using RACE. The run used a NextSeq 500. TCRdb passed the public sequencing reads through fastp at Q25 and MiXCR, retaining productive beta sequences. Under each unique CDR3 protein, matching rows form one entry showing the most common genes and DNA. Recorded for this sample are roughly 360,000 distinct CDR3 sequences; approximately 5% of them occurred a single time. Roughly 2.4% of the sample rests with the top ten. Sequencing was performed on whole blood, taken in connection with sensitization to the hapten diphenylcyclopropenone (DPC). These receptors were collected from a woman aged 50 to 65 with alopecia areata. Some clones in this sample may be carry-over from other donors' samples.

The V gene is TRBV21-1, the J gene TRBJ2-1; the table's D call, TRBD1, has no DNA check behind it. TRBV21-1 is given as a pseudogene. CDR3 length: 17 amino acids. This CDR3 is CASSTPRDRGAFGEQFF. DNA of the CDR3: TGTGCCAGCAGCACCCCAAGGGACAGGGGGGCCTTCGGGGAGCAGTTCTTC.

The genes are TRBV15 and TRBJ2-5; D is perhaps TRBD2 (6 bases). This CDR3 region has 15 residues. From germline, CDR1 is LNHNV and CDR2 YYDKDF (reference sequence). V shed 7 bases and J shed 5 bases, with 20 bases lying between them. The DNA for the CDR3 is TGTGCCACCACCTCGACCGGGGGTAGCCGGGAGACCCAGTACTTC. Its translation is CATTSTGGSRETQYF. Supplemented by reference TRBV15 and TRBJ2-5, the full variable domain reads DAMVIQNPRYQVTQFGKPVTLSCSQTLNHNVMYWYQQKSSQAPKLLFHYYDKDFNNEADTPDNFQSRRPNTSFCFLDIRSPGLGDTAMYLCATTSTGGSRETQYFGPGTRLLVL.

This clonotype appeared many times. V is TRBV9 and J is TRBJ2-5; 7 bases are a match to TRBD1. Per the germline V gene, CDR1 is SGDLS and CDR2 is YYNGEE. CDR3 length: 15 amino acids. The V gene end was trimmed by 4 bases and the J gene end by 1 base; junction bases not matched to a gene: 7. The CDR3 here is CASSQETGFQETQYF. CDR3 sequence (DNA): TGTGCCAGCAGCCAAGAGACAGGGTTCCAAGAGACCCAGTACTTC.

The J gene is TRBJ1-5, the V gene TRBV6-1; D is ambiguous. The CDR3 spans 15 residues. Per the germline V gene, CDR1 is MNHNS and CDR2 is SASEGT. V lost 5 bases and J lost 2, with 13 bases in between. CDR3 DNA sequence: TGTGCCAGCAGTACTATTTCATATGGCAATCAGCCCCAGCATTTT. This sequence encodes CASSTISYGNQPQHF.

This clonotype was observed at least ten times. CDR3 amino acids: CASSGQARDTQYF. As DNA, the CDR3 is TGTGCCAGCAGCGGACAGGCTCGAGATACGCAGTATTTT. This rearrangement joins TRBV6-1 to TRBJ2-3; TRBD1 agrees at 7 bases. After removal of 6 bases from V and 5 bases from J, the junction contained 5 bases not matched to a gene. The germline V gene has CDR1 MNHNS and CDR2 SASEGT. The CDR3 spans 13 residues.

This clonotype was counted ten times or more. CDR3 sequence (DNA): TGTGCCAGCAGTTACTCGCCGGGGGGCGGCGAAGAAAAACTGTTTTTT. It yields the protein CASSYSPGGGEEKLFF. This chain connects TRBV6-5 to TRBJ1-4; possibly TRBD1 for D (6 bases). CDR1 MNHEY and CDR2 SVGAGI come from the germline V gene. V lost 0 bases, J lost 8 bases, and 16 bases lay in between. The CDR3 is made up of 16 amino acids.

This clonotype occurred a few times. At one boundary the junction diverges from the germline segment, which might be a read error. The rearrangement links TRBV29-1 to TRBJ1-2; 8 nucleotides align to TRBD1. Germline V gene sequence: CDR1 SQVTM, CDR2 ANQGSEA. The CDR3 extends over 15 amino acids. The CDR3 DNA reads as TGCAGCGTCGAAGAACCAGGGGGCGAAGGCTATGGCTACACCTTC. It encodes CSVEEPGGEGYGYTF. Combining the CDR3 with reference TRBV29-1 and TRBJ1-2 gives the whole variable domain SAVISQKPSRDICQRGTSLTIQCQVDSQVTMMFWYRQQPGQSLTLIATANQGSEATYESGFVIDKFPISRPNLTFSTLTVSNMSPEDSSIYLCSVEEPGGEGYGYTFGSGTRLTVV.

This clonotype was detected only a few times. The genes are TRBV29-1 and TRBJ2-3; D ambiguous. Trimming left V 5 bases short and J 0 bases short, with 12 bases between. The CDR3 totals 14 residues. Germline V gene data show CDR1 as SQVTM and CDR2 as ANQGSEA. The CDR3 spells CSVNGGPSTDTQYF. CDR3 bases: TGCAGCGTTAATGGCGGACCTAGCACAGATACGCAGTATTTT.

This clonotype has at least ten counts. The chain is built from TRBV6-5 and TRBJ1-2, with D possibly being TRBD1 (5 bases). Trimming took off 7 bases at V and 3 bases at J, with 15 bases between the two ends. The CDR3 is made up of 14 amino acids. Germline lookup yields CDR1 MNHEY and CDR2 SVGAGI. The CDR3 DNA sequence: TGTGCCAGCATGGGGAGAGGGGTGGACTATGGCTACACCTTC. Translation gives CASMGRGVDYGYTF.

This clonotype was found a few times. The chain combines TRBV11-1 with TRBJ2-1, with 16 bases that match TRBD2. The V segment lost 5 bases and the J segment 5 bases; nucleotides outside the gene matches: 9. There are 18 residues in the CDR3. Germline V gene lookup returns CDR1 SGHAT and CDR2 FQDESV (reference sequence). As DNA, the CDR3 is TGTGCCAGCAGCCCTGGGACTAGCGGGGGGGCCGAGGACAATGAGCAGTTCTTC. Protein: CASSPGTSGGAEDNEQFF.

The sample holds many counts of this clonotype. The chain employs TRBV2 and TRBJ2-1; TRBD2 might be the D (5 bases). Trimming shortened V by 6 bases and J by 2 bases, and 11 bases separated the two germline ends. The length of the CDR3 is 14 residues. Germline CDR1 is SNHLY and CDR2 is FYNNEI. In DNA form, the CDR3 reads TGTGCCAGCAGGGACTCCATTACCTACAATGAGCAGTTCTTC. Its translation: CASRDSITYNEQFF.

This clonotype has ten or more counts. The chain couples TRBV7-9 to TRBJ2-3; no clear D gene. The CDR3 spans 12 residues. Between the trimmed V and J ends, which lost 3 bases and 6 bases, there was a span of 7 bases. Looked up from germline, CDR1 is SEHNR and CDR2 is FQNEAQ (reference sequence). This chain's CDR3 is CASSLIPDTQYF. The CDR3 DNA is TGTGCCAGCAGCTTGATTCCCGATACGCAGTATTTT.

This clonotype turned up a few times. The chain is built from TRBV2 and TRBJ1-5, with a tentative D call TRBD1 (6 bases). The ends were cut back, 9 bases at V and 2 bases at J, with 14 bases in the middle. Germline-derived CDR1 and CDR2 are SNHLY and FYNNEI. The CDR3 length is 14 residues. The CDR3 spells CASKGGTGNQPQHF. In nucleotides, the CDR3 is TGTGCCAGTAAGGGGGGTACAGGCAATCAGCCCCAGCATTTT.

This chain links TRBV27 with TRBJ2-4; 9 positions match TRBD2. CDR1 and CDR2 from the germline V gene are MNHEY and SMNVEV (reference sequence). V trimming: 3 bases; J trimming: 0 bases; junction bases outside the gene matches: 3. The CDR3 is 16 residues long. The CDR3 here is CASSLSTSGAKNIQYF. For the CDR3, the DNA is TGTGCCAGCAGTTTGTCGACTAGCGGAGCCAAAAACATTCAGTACTTC.

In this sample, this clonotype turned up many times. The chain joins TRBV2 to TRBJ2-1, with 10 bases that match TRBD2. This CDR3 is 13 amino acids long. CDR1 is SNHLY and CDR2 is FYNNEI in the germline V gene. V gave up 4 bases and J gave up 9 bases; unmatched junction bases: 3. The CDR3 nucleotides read TGTGCCAGCAGTGGGACTAGCGGATCTGAGCAGTTCTTC. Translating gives CASSGTSGSEQFF.

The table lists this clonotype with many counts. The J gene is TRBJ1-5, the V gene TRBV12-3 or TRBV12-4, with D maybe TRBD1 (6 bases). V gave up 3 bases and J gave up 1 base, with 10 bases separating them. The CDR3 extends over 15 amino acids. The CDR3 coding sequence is TGTGCCAGCAGTTTGTCGACAGGAAGCAATCAGCCCCAGCATTTT. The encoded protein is CASSLSTGSNQPQHF.

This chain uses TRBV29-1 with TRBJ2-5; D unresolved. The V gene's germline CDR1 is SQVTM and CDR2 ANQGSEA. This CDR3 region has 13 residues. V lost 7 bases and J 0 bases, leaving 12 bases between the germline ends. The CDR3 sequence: CSAWRHDQETQYF. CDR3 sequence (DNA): TGCAGCGCCTGGCGGCACGACCAAGAGACCCAGTACTTC.

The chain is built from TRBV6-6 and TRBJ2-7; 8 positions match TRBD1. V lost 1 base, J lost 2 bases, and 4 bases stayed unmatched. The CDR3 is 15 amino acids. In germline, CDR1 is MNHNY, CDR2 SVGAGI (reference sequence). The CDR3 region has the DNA TGTGCCAGCAGTTACTTGACAGGGGAAGCCTACGAGCAGTACTTC. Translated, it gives CASSYLTGEAYEQYF.

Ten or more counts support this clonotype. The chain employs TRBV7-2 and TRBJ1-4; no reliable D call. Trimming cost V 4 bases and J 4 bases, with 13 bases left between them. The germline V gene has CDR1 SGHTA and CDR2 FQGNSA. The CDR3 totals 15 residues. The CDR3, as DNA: TGTGCCAGCAGCTCTCAGACCGGGCTTAATGAAAAACTGTTTTTT. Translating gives CASSSQTGLNEKLFF. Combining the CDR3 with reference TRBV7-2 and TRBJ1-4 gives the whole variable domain GAGVSQSPSNKVTEKGKDVELRCDPISGHTALYWYRQSLGQGLEFLIYFQGNSAPDKSGLPSDRFSAERTGGSVSTLTIQRTQQEDSAVYLCASSSQTGLNEKLFFGSGTQLSVL.

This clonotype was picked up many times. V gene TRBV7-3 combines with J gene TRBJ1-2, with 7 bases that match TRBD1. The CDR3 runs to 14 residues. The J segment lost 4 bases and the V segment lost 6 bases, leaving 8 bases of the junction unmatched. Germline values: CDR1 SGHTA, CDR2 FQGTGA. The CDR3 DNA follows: TGTGCCAGCAGTACCAGCCAGGGGGTCTATGGCTACACCTTC. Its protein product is CASSTSQGVYGYTF. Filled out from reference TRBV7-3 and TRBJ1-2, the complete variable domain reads GAGVSQTPSNKVTEKGKYVELRCDPISGHTALYWYRQSLGQGPEFLIYFQGTGAADDSGLPNDRFFAVRPEGSVSTLKIQRTERGDSAVYLCASSTSQGVYGYTFGSGTRLTVV.

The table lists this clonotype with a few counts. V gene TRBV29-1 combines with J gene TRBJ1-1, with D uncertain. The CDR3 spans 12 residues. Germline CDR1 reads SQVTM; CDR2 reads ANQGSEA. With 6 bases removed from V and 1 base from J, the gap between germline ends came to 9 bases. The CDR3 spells CSVEQSNTEAFF. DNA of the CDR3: TGCAGCGTCGAACAGTCGAACACTGAAGCTTTCTTT.